This is a list of T cell receptor beta chains from one sample in a study of T cells in Graves' hyperthyroidism and ophthalmopathy. MiXCR was run by TCRdb on the multiplex PCR reads, yielding one entry per CDR3 protein. Here the sample spans 600,000 to 750,000 distinct CDR3 sequences, around a sixth being singletons. The sequencing sample was made of blood. The source is a man aged 50-60 years with Graves' hyperthyroidism. Each CDR3 is given with its conserved first and last residue. A D gene is named only where the DNA matches it firmly. Rows may omit the clone size; those that give it use once, few, many or a size class.

j_call: TRBJ2-1
d_call: TRBD2
clone_size: many
v_call: TRBV2
cdr3_aa: CASRGGLAGWPNEQFF
cdr3_nt: TGTGCCAGCAGGGGGGGACTAGCGGGCTGGCCCAATGAGCAGTTCTTC

j_call: TRBJ2-5
d_call: TRBD2
clone_size: few
v_call: TRBV4-1
cdr3_aa: CASSQPEAGKDFATQYF
cdr3_nt: TGCGCCAGCAGCCAACCCGAAGCGGGAAAGGATTTTGCGACCCAGTACTTC

j_call: TRBJ2-1
d_call: .
clone_size: .
v_call: TRBV19
cdr3_aa: CASSMAEYNEQFF
cdr3_nt: TGTGCCAGTAGTATGGCAGAATACAATGAGCAGTTCTTC

j_call: TRBJ2-7
d_call: .
clone_size: .
v_call: TRBV29-1
cdr3_aa: CSVGELYEQYF
cdr3_nt: TGCAGCGTTGGCGAGCTTTACGAGCAGTACTTC

j_call: TRBJ2-3
d_call: .
clone_size: many
v_call: TRBV11-2
cdr3_aa: CASSRVVNTQYF
cdr3_nt: TGTGCCAGCAGCCGCGTAGTGAATACGCAGTATTTT

j_call: TRBJ1-1
d_call: .
clone_size: many
v_call: TRBV28
cdr3_aa: CAVNREASTEAFF
cdr3_nt: TGTGCCGTGAACAGGGAAGCGAGCACTGAAGCTTTCTTT

j_call: TRBJ2-7
d_call: TRBD2
clone_size: .
v_call: TRBV27
cdr3_aa: CASRGGSGRGSYEQYF
cdr3_nt: TGTGCCAGCAGAGGGGGAAGCGGGAGAGGTTCCTACGAGCAGTACTTC

j_call: TRBJ2-2
d_call: .
clone_size: many
v_call: TRBV27
cdr3_aa: CASSLGTTTGELFF
cdr3_nt: TGTGCCAGCAGTTTGGGCACTACCACCGGGGAGCTGTTTTTT

j_call: TRBJ2-3
d_call: .
clone_size: many
v_call: TRBV5-5
cdr3_aa: CASSLGRTGTDTQYF
cdr3_nt: TGTGCCAGCAGCTTGGGAAGGACTGGCACAGATACGCAGTATTTT

j_call: TRBJ2-1
d_call: .
clone_size: many
v_call: TRBV9
cdr3_aa: CASSVSINEQFF
cdr3_nt: TGTGCCAGCAGCGTATCGATCAATGAGCAGTTCTTC

j_call: TRBJ2-5
d_call: TRBD1
clone_size: many
v_call: TRBV30
cdr3_aa: CAWSEGQQETQYF
cdr3_nt: TGTGCCTGGAGTGAGGGACAGCAAGAGACCCAGTACTTC

j_call: TRBJ2-7
d_call: TRBD1
clone_size: .
v_call: TRBV6-1
cdr3_aa: CASRPAGTRGLGEQYF
cdr3_nt: TGTGCCAGCAGACCTGCGGGCACAAGGGGGCTGGGGGAGCAGTACTTC

j_call: TRBJ1-5
d_call: TRBD1
clone_size: many
v_call: TRBV12-3/TRBV12-4
cdr3_aa: CASSFSGGQPQHF
cdr3_nt: TGTGCCAGCAGTTTTTCAGGGGGTCAGCCCCAGCATTTT

j_call: TRBJ2-7
d_call: TRBD1
clone_size: many
v_call: TRBV28
cdr3_aa: CASSFDRGGYEQYF
cdr3_nt: TGTGCCAGCAGCTTCGACAGGGGTGGCTACGAGCAGTACTTC

j_call: TRBJ2-7
d_call: .
clone_size: many
v_call: TRBV7-2
cdr3_aa: CASSLADGDYEQYF
cdr3_nt: TGTGCCAGCAGCTTAGCGGACGGTGATTACGAGCAGTACTTC

j_call: TRBJ2-7
d_call: .
clone_size: many
v_call: TRBV20-1
cdr3_aa: CSARDSANSYEQYF
cdr3_nt: TGCAGTGCTAGAGATAGCGCGAACTCCTACGAGCAGTACTTC

j_call: TRBJ1-1
d_call: TRBD1
clone_size: many
v_call: TRBV2
cdr3_aa: CAMEGAGAFF
cdr3_nt: TGTGCCATGGAGGGGGCTGGAGCTTTCTTT

j_call: TRBJ1-2
d_call: .
clone_size: few
v_call: TRBV27
cdr3_aa: CASTPRGGNYGYTF
cdr3_nt: TGTGCCAGCACCCCCCGAGGTGGTAACTATGGCTACACCTTC

j_call: TRBJ1-2
d_call: .
clone_size: few
v_call: TRBV10-1
cdr3_aa: CASSAERFSGYTF
cdr3_nt: TGCGCCAGCAGTGCTGAACGATTCTCTGGCTACACCTTC

j_call: TRBJ1-1
d_call: .
clone_size: .
v_call: TRBV5-1
cdr3_aa: CASSLNGGGTEASF
cdr3_nt: TGCGCCAGCAGCTTGAACGGGGGAGGTACTGAAGCTTCCTTT

j_call: TRBJ1-5
d_call: .
clone_size: many
v_call: TRBV27
cdr3_aa: CASSEGRGQPQHF
cdr3_nt: TGTGCCAGCAGTGAGGGCAGGGGTCAGCCCCAGCATTTT

j_call: TRBJ2-1
d_call: TRBD2
clone_size: many
v_call: TRBV7-3
cdr3_aa: CASSIVAGASNEQFF
cdr3_nt: TGTGCCAGCAGCATAGTAGCGGGAGCCTCCAATGAGCAGTTCTTC

j_call: TRBJ1-4
d_call: .
clone_size: .
v_call: TRBV10-3
cdr3_aa: CAISEGLWEKLFF
cdr3_nt: TGTGCCATCAGTGAGGGGCTTTGGGAAAAACTGTTTTTT

j_call: TRBJ2-4
d_call: .
clone_size: many
v_call: TRBV18
cdr3_aa: CASSPPDNLAKNIQYF
cdr3_nt: TGTGCCAGCTCACCCCCAGATAATTTAGCCAAAAACATTCAGTACTTC

j_call: TRBJ1-6
d_call: .
clone_size: many
v_call: TRBV9
cdr3_aa: CASSGHNNSPLHF
cdr3_nt: TGTGCCAGCAGCGGTCACAATAATTCACCCCTCCACTTT

j_call: TRBJ2-4
d_call: TRBD2
clone_size: many
v_call: TRBV28
cdr3_aa: CASSFLAGDPDIQYF
cdr3_nt: TGTGCCAGCAGTTTCCTAGCGGGGGACCCAGACATTCAGTACTTC

j_call: TRBJ2-7
d_call: TRBD1
clone_size: .
v_call: TRBV6-1
cdr3_aa: CASSRSRPWTGMDYEQYF
cdr3_nt: TGTGCCAGCAGCCGATCGAGACCGTGGACAGGCATGGACTACGAGCAGTACTTC

j_call: TRBJ2-2
d_call: TRBD2
clone_size: many
v_call: TRBV30
cdr3_aa: CAWSFGGSTGELFF
cdr3_nt: TGTGCCTGGAGTTTCGGGGGGAGCACCGGGGAGCTGTTTTTT

j_call: TRBJ2-3
d_call: TRBD2
clone_size: .
v_call: TRBV13
cdr3_aa: CASSLGGLAGGPSTDTQYF
cdr3_nt: TGTGCCAGCAGCTTAGGTGGACTAGCGGGAGGTCCTAGCACAGATACGCAGTATTTT

j_call: TRBJ2-1
d_call: TRBD2
clone_size: once
v_call: TRBV5-1
cdr3_aa: CASSLGRERSYNEQFF
cdr3_nt: TGTGCCAGCAGCTTGGGGCGGGAGCGGTCCTACAATGAGCAGTTCTTC

j_call: TRBJ2-5
d_call: TRBD1
clone_size: few
v_call: TRBV27
cdr3_aa: CASTRTTGVEGETQYF
cdr3_nt: TGTGCCAGCACCCGTACGACAGGGGTTGAAGGGGAGACCCAGTACTTC

j_call: TRBJ2-2
d_call: TRBD2
clone_size: few
v_call: TRBV5-1
cdr3_aa: CASSLALAGVGSTGELFF
cdr3_nt: TGCGCCAGCAGCTTGGCCCTAGCGGGAGTGGGGTCCACCGGGGAGCTGTTTTTT

j_call: TRBJ2-5
d_call: TRBD2
clone_size: few
v_call: TRBV7-8
cdr3_aa: CASSPTSGRVGETQYF
cdr3_nt: TGTGCCAGCAGCCCAACTAGCGGGAGGGTCGGGGAGACCCAGTACTTC

j_call: TRBJ2-3
d_call: TRBD1
clone_size: .
v_call: TRBV29-1
cdr3_aa: CSVKDRGPTDTQYF
cdr3_nt: TGCAGCGTGAAAGACAGGGGGCCGACAGATACGCAGTATTTT

j_call: TRBJ2-1
d_call: TRBD2
clone_size: few
v_call: TRBV20-1
cdr3_aa: CSARPSGIGEQFF
cdr3_nt: TGCAGTGCTAGGCCTAGCGGGATTGGTGAGCAGTTCTTC

j_call: TRBJ2-1
d_call: TRBD2
clone_size: few
v_call: TRBV30
cdr3_aa: CAWSRKGTRSYNEQFF
cdr3_nt: TGTGCCTGGAGTCGTAAAGGGACTAGGTCCTACAATGAGCAGTTCTTC

j_call: TRBJ2-7
d_call: TRBD2
clone_size: few
v_call: TRBV28
cdr3_aa: CASSSGGGRDEQYF
cdr3_nt: TGTGCCAGCAGTTCCGGGGGAGGGCGGGACGAGCAGTACTTC

j_call: TRBJ2-2
d_call: TRBD2
clone_size: few
v_call: TRBV7-3
cdr3_aa: CASSLSSSGSTGELFF
cdr3_nt: TGTGCCAGCAGCCTTAGTAGTAGCGGGAGCACCGGGGAGCTGTTTTTT

j_call: TRBJ2-6
d_call: .
clone_size: .
v_call: TRBV6-2/TRBV6-3
cdr3_aa: CASTIRGSDDVLTF
cdr3_nt: TGTGCCAGCACTATCCGGGGGTCTGACGACGTCCTGACTTTC

j_call: TRBJ2-5
d_call: .
clone_size: .
v_call: TRBV28
cdr3_aa: CASSLDGAQETQYF
cdr3_nt: TGTGCCAGCAGTTTGGACGGGGCTCAAGAGACCCAGTACTTC

j_call: TRBJ2-3
d_call: TRBD2
clone_size: .
v_call: TRBV12-3/TRBV12-4
cdr3_aa: CASNPAGGGTDTQYF
cdr3_nt: TGTGCCAGCAACCCAGCGGGAGGAGGCACAGATACGCAGTATTTT

j_call: TRBJ2-5
d_call: TRBD2
clone_size: .
v_call: TRBV5-1
cdr3_aa: CASSFDAGVRVETQYF
cdr3_nt: TGCGCCAGCAGCTTCGACGCGGGAGTGCGCGTGGAGACCCAGTACTTC

j_call: TRBJ2-7
d_call: TRBD2
clone_size: .
v_call: TRBV13
cdr3_aa: CASSDRTSGTYEQYF
cdr3_nt: TGTGCCAGCAGCGATCGGACTAGCGGAACCTACGAGCAGTACTTC

j_call: TRBJ2-5
d_call: .
clone_size: many
v_call: TRBV10-3
cdr3_aa: CAISVTDQETQYF
cdr3_nt: TGTGCCATCAGCGTGACAGACCAAGAGACCCAGTACTTC

j_call: TRBJ2-1
d_call: .
clone_size: few
v_call: TRBV7-9
cdr3_aa: CASSSTGTDDEQFF
cdr3_nt: TGTGCCAGCAGCTCAACTGGAACAGACGATGAGCAGTTCTTC

j_call: TRBJ1-6
d_call: .
clone_size: many
v_call: TRBV6-5
cdr3_aa: CATSDSRNSPLHF
cdr3_nt: TGTGCCACCTCCGACAGTCGGAATTCACCCCTCCACTTT

j_call: TRBJ1-2
d_call: .
clone_size: many
v_call: TRBV6-1
cdr3_aa: CASSPQERPGYTF
cdr3_nt: TGTGCCAGCAGCCCACAGGAGCGTCCAGGCTACACCTTC

j_call: TRBJ2-4
d_call: TRBD1
clone_size: many
v_call: TRBV2
cdr3_aa: CASNRDRSSSKNIQYF
cdr3_nt: TGTGCCAGCAATCGGGACAGGTCCTCCTCCAAAAACATTCAGTACTTC

j_call: TRBJ2-7
d_call: .
clone_size: few
v_call: TRBV18
cdr3_aa: CASSPGAPNVYEQYF
cdr3_nt: TGTGCCAGCTCACCGGGGGCCCCGAATGTATACGAGCAGTACTTC

j_call: TRBJ2-7
d_call: TRBD2
clone_size: .
v_call: TRBV9
cdr3_aa: CASSVRAGANYEQYF
cdr3_nt: TGTGCCAGCAGCGTACGAGCGGGAGCGAACTACGAGCAGTACTTC

j_call: TRBJ1-1
d_call: TRBD1
clone_size: few
v_call: TRBV13
cdr3_aa: CASSLGEGARTEAFF
cdr3_nt: TGTGCCAGCAGCTTAGGAGAGGGGGCACGGACTGAAGCTTTCTTT

j_call: TRBJ2-3
d_call: .
clone_size: many
v_call: TRBV11-2
cdr3_aa: CASSAEAWQKADTQYF
cdr3_nt: TGTGCCAGCAGCGCCGAGGCCTGGCAGAAGGCAGATACGCAGTATTTT

j_call: TRBJ2-7
d_call: TRBD1
clone_size: .
v_call: TRBV6-2/TRBV6-3
cdr3_aa: CASSYSDRGLEQYF
cdr3_nt: TGTGCCAGCAGTTACTCGGACAGGGGGCTCGAGCAGTACTTC

j_call: TRBJ2-7
d_call: .
clone_size: many
v_call: TRBV11-2
cdr3_aa: CASSLYVGPSYEQYF
cdr3_nt: TGTGCCAGCAGCTTATATGTGGGACCTTCCTACGAGCAGTACTTC

j_call: TRBJ2-2
d_call: TRBD2
clone_size: many
v_call: TRBV24-1
cdr3_aa: CASAPHQAGRAGELFF
cdr3_nt: TGTGCCTCGGCCCCACATCAAGCGGGACGCGCCGGGGAGCTGTTTTTT

j_call: TRBJ2-1
d_call: .
clone_size: few
v_call: TRBV30
cdr3_aa: CAWSLGGHNEQFF
cdr3_nt: TGTGCCTGGAGTCTCGGCGGCCACAATGAGCAGTTCTTC

j_call: TRBJ2-4
d_call: .
clone_size: .
v_call: TRBV28
cdr3_aa: CASSLLTTPAKNIQYF
cdr3_nt: TGTGCCAGCAGTTTATTAACAACCCCAGCCAAAAACATTCAGTACTTC

j_call: TRBJ2-7
d_call: TRBD1
clone_size: many
v_call: TRBV7-6
cdr3_aa: CASSLGTGLREQYF
cdr3_nt: TGTGCCAGCAGCTTAGGGACAGGCCTTCGGGAGCAGTACTTC

j_call: TRBJ1-2
d_call: .
clone_size: many
v_call: TRBV24-1
cdr3_aa: CATSDPLRGWGYGYTF
cdr3_nt: TGTGCCACCAGTGATCCACTCAGGGGATGGGGCTATGGCTACACCTTC

j_call: TRBJ2-1
d_call: .
clone_size: many
v_call: TRBV19
cdr3_aa: CASSIPGQRLYNEQFF
cdr3_nt: TGTGCCAGTAGTATACCCGGACAGAGGCTCTACAATGAGCAGTTCTTC